The 13 T cell receptor beta chains in this list originate from one sample, sequenced in a study of shared clonotypes between healthy human individuals. The data were produced by immunoSEQ multiplex PCR, yet TCRdb's version contains in-frame clones alone and is incomplete. Here the sample spans 2 million to 2.5 million clones, nearly 97% being singletons. Sequenced input: naive CD4+ T cells sorted from blood. Subset described: CD45RA+ positively selected. Receptors originate from a man between 18 and 29 years old in good health.

This chain connects TRBV29-1 to TRBJ2-1; 7 bases are a match to TRBD2. Trimming at V came to 7 bases and at J to 10 bases, leaving 16 bases not matched to a gene. Germline lookup yields CDR1 SQVTM and CDR2 ANQGSEA. The CDR3 runs to 14 residues. CDR3 amino acids: CSGVTGGIWREQFF. DNA of the CDR3: TGCAGCGGAGTCACGGGGGGAATCTGGCGGGAGCAGTTCTTC.

The chain carries TRBV7-2 and TRBJ2-7; 9 nucleotides agree with TRBD1. Germline V gene lookup returns CDR1 SGHTA and CDR2 FQGNSA. This CDR3 is 15 amino acids long. V was pared by 5 bases and J by 2 bases, with 7 bases of the junction left unmatched. CDR3 sequence reads: CASSIHGTGTYEQYF. The CDR3 DNA follows: TGTGCCAGCAGCATACACGGGACAGGGACCTACGAGCAGTACTTC.

This clone has only one observation. The chain uses TRBV10-3 and TRBJ2-5; TRBD1 agrees at 10 bases. The CDR3 extends over 14 amino acids. The V gene end was trimmed by 6 bases and the J gene end by 3 bases; junction bases not matched to a gene: 4. In germline, CDR1 is ENHRY, CDR2 SYGVKD. CDR3 in amino acids: CAIRPGTGEETQYF. CDR3 sequence (DNA): TGTGCCATCAGACCCGGGACAGGGGAAGAGACCCAGTACTTC.

This clone was seen only once. This chain uses TRBV5-6 with TRBJ2-5; the D is unclear. This CDR3 has 12 residues. CDR1 is SGHDT and CDR2 is YYEEEE in the germline V gene. V was shortened by 0 bases and J by 9 bases, with 9 bases between the two germline ends. The CDR3 sequence is CASSLGDQAQYF. The CDR3 DNA is TGTGCCAGCAGCTTGGGCGACCAGGCCCAGTACTTC.

The rearrangement links TRBV2 to TRBJ1-5, with 7 bases identical to TRBD1. CDR1 and CDR2 (germline): SNHLY, FYNNEI. V was clipped by 7 bases and J by 0 bases; unmatched bases: 3. CDR3 length: 14 residues. The CDR3 bases are TGTGCCAGCACGGGACAGATTAGCAATCAGCCCCAGCATTTT. Its protein product is CASTGQISNQPQHF.

The chain uses TRBV6-5 and TRBJ2-7; D possibly corresponds to TRBD2 (6 bases). Trimming pared 6 bases from V and 2 bases from J, leaving 14 bases between. This CDR3 has 14 residues. Germline V gives CDR1 MNHEY, CDR2 SVGAGI. The CDR3 sequence: CASSPLAKTYEQYF. The CDR3 bases are TGTGCCAGCAGCCCCCTAGCGAAGACCTACGAGCAGTACTTC.

As DNA, the CDR3 is TGTGCCAGCAGCCCCGGGGCGGCAGGGGGGCTCAATCAGCCCCAGCATTTT. Translating gives CASSPGAAGGLNQPQHF. The rearrangement joins TRBV7-6 to TRBJ1-5, with 7 bases aligning to TRBD1. The V gene end was trimmed by 5 bases and the J gene end by 3 bases; junction bases not matched to a gene: 13. This CDR3 spans 17 amino acids. Germline CDR1 SGHVS, CDR2 FNYEAQ.

This sequence joins TRBV10-3 and TRBJ2-3, with D perhaps matching TRBD2 (6 bases). The CDR3 length is 16 residues. V was shortened by 2 bases and J by 4 bases, with 16 bases between the two germline ends. The germline V gene encodes CDR1 ENHRY and CDR2 SYGVKD. CDR3 nucleotide sequence: TGTGCCATCAGTGAGCATCCCGGGAGTGGAGCAGATACGCAGTATTTT. Translating gives CAISEHPGSGADTQYF.

V gene TRBV27 combines with J gene TRBJ1-2; the D gene is possibly TRBD1 (5 bases). CDR1 and CDR2 (germline): MNHEY, SMNVEV (reference sequence). This CDR3 is 15 amino acids long. Trimming removed 3 bases from V and 7 bases from J, with 18 bases in between. CDR3 DNA sequence: TGTGCCAGCAGTTTCCGAGAAAAGTCCGGGGGTGGCTACACCTTC. Its protein is CASSFREKSGGGYTF.

V and J are TRBV6-5 and TRBJ1-1; 8 bases match TRBD1. J lost 7 bases, V lost 8 bases, and 12 bases had no gene match. The CDR3 length is 14 residues. Germline V gene data show CDR1 as MNHEY and CDR2 as SVGAGI. CDR3 sequence: CASSNRQGPGEAFF. CDR3 bases: TGTGCCAGCTCCAACCGACAGGGGCCAGGTGAAGCTTTCTTT.

This clone came up once. The rearrangement uses TRBV25-1 and TRBJ2-1; either TRBD1 or TRBD2 may supply D (6 bases each). Germline V CDR1 and CDR2: MGHDK, SYGVNS. Trimming removed 3 bases from V and 6 bases from J, with 15 bases in between. The CDR3 sequence is 15 residues long. Here the CDR3 reads CASSDPRRGVNEQFF. CDR3 nucleotides: TGTGCCAGCAGTGACCCTCGGAGGGGGGTCAATGAGCAGTTCTTC. Based on the CDR3 plus reference TRBV25-1 and TRBJ2-1, the full variable domain is EADIYQTPRYLVIGTGKKITLECSQTMGHDKMYWYQQDPGMELHLIHYSYGVNSTEKGDLSSESTVSRIRTEHFPLTLESARPSHTSQYLCASSDPRRGVNEQFFGPGTRLTVL.

The chain combines TRBV6-6 with TRBJ2-7; a possible D gene is TRBD1 (5 bases). The CDR3 sequence is 11 residues long. Germline V gives CDR1 MNHNY, CDR2 SVGAGI (reference sequence). The ends were cut back, 5 bases at V and 6 bases at J, with 8 bases in the middle. CDR3: CASSRRGEQYF. Written as DNA, the CDR3 is TGTGCCAGCAGTCGTAGGGGCGAGCAGTACTTC.

CDR3 protein: CASSLVTGGPQETQYF. CDR3 nucleotide sequence: TGTGCCAGCAGCTTAGTAACAGGGGGTCCCCAAGAGACCCAGTACTTC. This chain joins TRBV11-2 and TRBJ2-5; 8 nucleotides agree with TRBD1. Looked up from germline, CDR1 is SGHAT and CDR2 is FQNNGV. With V trimmed by 1 base and J by 1 base, 5 bases remained unmatched. The CDR3 spans 16 residues.